A single T cell receptor (beta chain) is shown here with its context. The data originate from a study of blood T cells in healthy people across ages. About the research overall: About one barcoded TCR beta cDNA was captured per two T cells.

Together with a sample-barcoded 5' primer, a J-beta primer mix was included in a second PCR lasting roughly 6 to 12 cycles. Each CDR3 protein gets one entry after TCRdb re-called the 5' RACE reads with MiXCR. The sample shows 1.5 million to 2 million distinct CDR3 sequences, around 50% of them seen only once. The J segment lost 8 bases and the V segment lost 5 bases, leaving 16 bases of the junction unmatched. Germline CDR1 is KGHDR and CDR2 is SFDVKD. This CDR3 contains 17 residues. Sequenced material: blood. The clonotype originates from a woman in her thirties or forties in good health. J is TRBJ1-2 and V is TRBV24-1; 10 bases align to TRBD1. CDR3 residues: CATSAAGTGEGLGGYTF. The CDR3 DNA reads TGTGCCACCAGTGCCGCCGGGACAGGGGAGGGTCTGGGCGGCTACACCTTC.